These T cell receptor beta chains were read from a single sample in a study of blood T cell repertoires in COVID-19. TCRdb keeps only in-frame clones here, not all; method: immunoSEQ multiplex PCR. The top ten clones hold about 25% of a sample with fewer than 95,000 clones, about nine tenths of them seen once. Sequencing used peripheral blood. Receptors were obtained from a man over 45 with active or convalescent COVID-19. CDR3s include the opening cysteine and the closing phenylalanine or tryptophan. The order of the fields is clone size, D gene, V gene, J gene, CDR3 DNA, CDR3 protein. The D gene is left open where the match is weak. Rows may omit the clone size; those that give it use once, few, many or a size class.

clone size: -; D gene: TRBD1; V gene: TRBV6-6; J gene: TRBJ2-4; CDR3 DNA: TGTGCCAGCAGTCAACCCGGGACAGGGGGCGCAGGGGCCAAAAACATTCAGTACTTC; CDR3 protein: CASSQPGTGGAGAKNIQYF
clone size: -; D gene: -; V gene: TRBV5-6; J gene: TRBJ1-5; CDR3 DNA: TGTGCCAGCAGCTTGCGCGGCGGGGGAAGGCAGCCCCAGCATTTT; CDR3 protein: CASSLRGGGRQPQHF
clone size: once; D gene: -; V gene: TRBV6-5; J gene: TRBJ2-5; CDR3 DNA: TGTGCCAGCAGTTACTCAGGACAGGGAGGGGAAGAGACCCAGTACTTC; CDR3 protein: CASSYSGQGGEETQYF
clone size: -; D gene: TRBD2; V gene: TRBV6-1; J gene: TRBJ2-7; CDR3 DNA: TGTGCCAGCAGTGAATCGACGGGGGGCTACGAGCAGTACTTC; CDR3 protein: CASSESTGGYEQYF
clone size: -; D gene: TRBD2; V gene: TRBV3-1/TRBV3-2; J gene: TRBJ2-5; CDR3 DNA: TGTGCCAGCAGCCAACCTGCGGGAGGGGAGACCCAGTACTTC; CDR3 protein: CASSQPAGGETQYF
clone size: -; D gene: TRBD1; V gene: TRBV27; J gene: TRBJ1-4; CDR3 DNA: TGTGCCAGCAGGTGGACAGGTGCTTCTTCAACTAATGAAAAACTGTTTTTT; CDR3 protein: CASRWTGASSTNEKLFF
clone size: -; D gene: -; V gene: TRBV6-5; J gene: TRBJ1-2; CDR3 DNA: TGTGCCAGCAGTTACTCTCGGACTCACTATAACTATGGCTACACCTTC; CDR3 protein: CASSYSRTHYNYGYTF
clone size: -; D gene: TRBD2; V gene: TRBV19; J gene: TRBJ2-1; CDR3 DNA: TGTGCCAGTAGTATTCTTCTTTCGCGGGAGGGCAAGAATGAGCAGTTCTTC; CDR3 protein: CASSILLSREGKNEQFF
clone size: -; D gene: TRBD2; V gene: TRBV19; J gene: TRBJ2-5; CDR3 DNA: TGTGCCAGTAGTATTGTTTTGGGTAGCGGGCAAGAGACCCAGTACTTC; CDR3 protein: CASSIVLGSGQETQYF
clone size: once; D gene: -; V gene: TRBV28; J gene: TRBJ2-5; CDR3 DNA: TGTGCCAGCAGTTTAAGGGAGCCGGTCAGAGAGACCCAGTACTTC; CDR3 protein: CASSLREPVRETQYF
clone size: once; D gene: -; V gene: TRBV5-3; J gene: TRBJ1-5; CDR3 DNA: TGTGCCAGAGCGAACAGGGTAGCGAGCAATCAGCCCCAGCATTTT; CDR3 protein: CARANRVASNQPQHF
clone size: -; D gene: TRBD1; V gene: TRBV6-5; J gene: TRBJ2-3; CDR3 DNA: TGTGCCAGCAGCCTAGGGACAGGGACTGATACGCAGTATTTT; CDR3 protein: CASSLGTGTDTQYF
clone size: -; D gene: -; V gene: TRBV5-1; J gene: TRBJ2-7; CDR3 DNA: TGCGCCAGCAGCCCCAGTGGCGGTCTAGTCTACTACGAGCAGTACTTC; CDR3 protein: CASSPSGGLVYYEQYF
clone size: -; D gene: -; V gene: TRBV9; J gene: TRBJ2-1; CDR3 DNA: TGTGCCAGCAGCGTAGGTCGAGTAAATGAGCAGTTCTTC; CDR3 protein: CASSVGRVNEQFF
clone size: few; D gene: -; V gene: TRBV12-3/TRBV12-4; J gene: TRBJ1-5; CDR3 DNA: TGTGCCAGCAGTCGCAGGGACAATCAGCCCCAGCATTTT; CDR3 protein: CASSRRDNQPQHF
clone size: -; D gene: TRBD2; V gene: TRBV5-1; J gene: TRBJ2-3; CDR3 DNA: TGCGCCAGCAGCTTGGAGGCGGGGGGCACAGATACGCAGTATTTT; CDR3 protein: CASSLEAGGTDTQYF
clone size: -; D gene: TRBD2; V gene: TRBV29-1; J gene: TRBJ2-5; CDR3 DNA: TGCAGCGTGCCGGGACTAGCGGGGGAGACCCAGTACTTC; CDR3 protein: CSVPGLAGETQYF
clone size: few; D gene: -; V gene: TRBV5-5; J gene: TRBJ1-5; CDR3 DNA: TGTGCCAGCAGCCTCACAGGGACCCTTAGCAATCAGCCCCAGCATTTT; CDR3 protein: CASSLTGTLSNQPQHF
clone size: -; D gene: TRBD1; V gene: TRBV2; J gene: TRBJ1-2; CDR3 DNA: TGTGCCAGCAGCCTGGGACAGGCCTATGGCTACACCTTC; CDR3 protein: CASSLGQAYGYTF
clone size: once; D gene: -; V gene: TRBV4-1; J gene: TRBJ1-1; CDR3 DNA: TGCGCCAGCAGCCAAGAAACGACACGCCCGAACACTGAAGCTTTCTTT; CDR3 protein: CASSQETTRPNTEAFF
clone size: once; D gene: TRBD1; V gene: TRBV6-2/TRBV6-3; J gene: TRBJ1-2; CDR3 DNA: TGTGCCAGCAGTTACTCTTCACAGCGGACAGGGGGTCTTTCTTCTGGCTACACCTTC; CDR3 protein: CASSYSSQRTGGLSSGYTF
clone size: -; D gene: TRBD2; V gene: TRBV7-2; J gene: TRBJ2-5; CDR3 DNA: TGTGCCAGCAGCCCTCCCCTAGCGGGGGATGAGACCCAGTACTTC; CDR3 protein: CASSPPLAGDETQYF
clone size: once; D gene: -; V gene: TRBV6-5; J gene: TRBJ1-6; CDR3 DNA: TGTGCCACCCGGCTGGCCGGGAATAATTCACCCCTCCACTTT; CDR3 protein: CATRLAGNNSPLHF
clone size: -; D gene: -; V gene: TRBV10-2; J gene: TRBJ1-5; CDR3 DNA: TGCGCCAGCAGTGAAGGGGATCAGCCCCAGCATTTT; CDR3 protein: CASSEGDQPQHF
clone size: -; D gene: -; V gene: TRBV6-2/TRBV6-3; J gene: TRBJ1-3; CDR3 DNA: TGTGCCAGCAGCCGTGGGACATCTGGAAACACCATATATTTT; CDR3 protein: CASSRGTSGNTIYF
clone size: once; D gene: TRBD1; V gene: TRBV9; J gene: TRBJ2-2; CDR3 DNA: TGTGCCAGCAGCGTGGGACTACCGGGACAGGGTGACCCCGGGGAGCTGTTTTTT; CDR3 protein: CASSVGLPGQGDPGELFF
clone size: -; D gene: TRBD1; V gene: TRBV7-8; J gene: TRBJ2-1; CDR3 DNA: TGTGCCAGCAGCCGGAACAAGAAGGGGGACAGAGCGGACAATGAGCAGTTCTTC; CDR3 protein: CASSRNKKGDRADNEQFF
clone size: -; D gene: -; V gene: TRBV7-6; J gene: TRBJ1-6; CDR3 DNA: TGTGCCAGCACACTTACTCCGACTGATAATTCACCCCTCCACTTT; CDR3 protein: CASTLTPTDNSPLHF
clone size: -; D gene: -; V gene: TRBV19; J gene: TRBJ1-5; CDR3 DNA: TGTGCCAGTAGTATAGTTAGAGACGGGTATCAGCCCCAGCATTTT; CDR3 protein: CASSIVRDGYQPQHF
clone size: -; D gene: TRBD1; V gene: TRBV19; J gene: TRBJ1-5; CDR3 DNA: TGTGCCAGTAGTGCCGGGACAGGTTACAATCAGCCCCAGCATTTT; CDR3 protein: CASSAGTGYNQPQHF